The present T cell receptor beta chain was sequenced within a study of blood T cells in healthy people across ages. Study findings and constraints: Strongly correlated with naive T cell percentage was TCR beta diversity. In older individuals, TCR beta diversity per million T cells was lower, falling roughly linearly with age. The CMV status of each donor remained undetermined, and this could have confounded shifts in expanded clonotypes.

The count of this clonotype is one. No antigen is known for it. Germline loops: CDR1 SGDLS, CDR2 YYNGEE. This CDR3 is built from 15 residues. Trimming pared 1 base from V and 2 bases from J, leaving 10 bases between. PCR was performed a second time for about 7 to 11 cycles using a sample-barcoded 5' primer and a J-beta primer mix. A 12-random-nucleotide template-switch adaptor tagged each cDNA molecule. Each CDR3 protein is one row after TCRdb ran MiXCR on the 5' RACE reads. Among hundreds of thousands of distinct CDR3 sequences listed, 21% were seen once. The chain has TRBV9 and TRBJ2-1; no reliable D call. The sequence was obtained from a man aged 65 to 79 in good health. Sequencing used blood. The chain's CDR3 is CASSVSASTYNEQFF. The CDR3 nucleotides are TGTGCCAGCAGCGTAAGCGCCTCCACCTACAATGAGCAGTTCTTC.